The clone carrying this T cell receptor beta chain appeared a few times. The antigen remains unidentified. The CDR3 runs 16 residues. Germline trimming cut 0 bases from V and 7 bases from J; bases unmatched to any gene: 8. Germline V gives CDR1 MNHEY, CDR2 SMNVEV (reference sequence). Profiled with immunoSEQ multiplex PCR; TCRdb holds only in-frame clones, not every one. The table includes 70,000 or so clones, over 60% detected once. Having been cultured for roughly 10 days, the cells underwent CD4+ T cell isolation. These data originate in a study of vaccination effects on CD4 cells after COVID-19. Study-level points and caveats: Infection-derived and vaccine-derived clones contracted markedly late after vaccination.

The sample consisted of CD4+ T cells from PBMCs cultured without peptide, taken before COVID-19 vaccination. The V and J genes are TRBV27 and TRBJ1-2; TRBD1 agrees at 10 bases. This clonotype was obtained from a human donor who received a COVID-19 vaccine. The CDR3 DNA sequence: TGTGCCAGCAGTTTATCCCAGGGACAGGGGCGTTTTGGCTACACCTTC. Translated: CASSLSQGQGRFGYTF.